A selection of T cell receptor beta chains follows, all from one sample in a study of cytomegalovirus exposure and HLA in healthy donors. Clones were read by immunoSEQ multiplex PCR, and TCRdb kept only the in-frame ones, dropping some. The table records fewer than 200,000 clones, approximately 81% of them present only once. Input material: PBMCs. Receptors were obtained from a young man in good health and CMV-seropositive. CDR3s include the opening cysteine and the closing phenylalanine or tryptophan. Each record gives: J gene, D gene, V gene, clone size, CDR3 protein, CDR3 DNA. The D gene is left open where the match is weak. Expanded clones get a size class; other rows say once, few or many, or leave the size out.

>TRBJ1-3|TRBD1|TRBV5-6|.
CASSTRQGSAGNTIYF
TGTGCCAGCAGCACCAGACAGGGATCGGCCGGAAACACCATATATTTT
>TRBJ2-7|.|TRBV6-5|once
CASGGQPYEQYF
TGTGCCAGCGGAGGCCAGCCCTACGAGCAGTACTTC
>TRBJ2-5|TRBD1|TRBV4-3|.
CASSQDDGTAQETQYF
TGCGCCAGCAGCCAAGATGACGGGACAGCACAAGAGACCCAGTACTTC
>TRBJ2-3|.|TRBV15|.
CATSRERGTDTQYF
TGTGCCACCAGCAGAGAAAGAGGCACAGATACGCAGTATTTT
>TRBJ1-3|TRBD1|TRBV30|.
CAWSGQGTGNTIYF
TGTGCCTGGAGTGGACAGGGAACTGGAAACACCATATATTTT
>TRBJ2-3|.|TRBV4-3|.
CASSQDSAAGGTDTQYF
TGCGCCAGCAGCCAAGACTCTGCCGCCGGGGGCACAGATACGCAGTATTTT
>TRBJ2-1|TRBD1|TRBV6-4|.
CASSDQTGVYNEQFF
TGTGCCAGCAGTGACCAGACAGGGGTCTACAATGAGCAGTTCTTC
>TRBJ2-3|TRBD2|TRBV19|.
CASSIAWTSGGVLHTQYF
TGTGCCAGTAGTATAGCGTGGACTAGCGGGGGAGTCTTGCATACGCAGTATTTT
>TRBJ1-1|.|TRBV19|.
CASSIWPKNTEAFF
TGTGCCAGTAGTATATGGCCGAAGAACACTGAAGCTTTCTTT
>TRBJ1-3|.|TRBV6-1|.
CASSPTGYGNTIYF
TGTGCCAGCAGCCCTACAGGGTATGGAAACACCATATATTTT
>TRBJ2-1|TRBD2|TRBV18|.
CASSPVTSGGYNEQFF
TGTGCCAGCTCACCAGTGACAAGCGGGGGGTACAATGAGCAGTTCTTC
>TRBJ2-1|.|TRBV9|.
CASSPRTLSSYNEQFF
TGTGCCAGCAGCCCCAGGACACTAAGCTCCTACAATGAGCAGTTCTTC
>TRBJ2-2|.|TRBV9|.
CASSVAVDSNTGELFF
TGTGCCAGCAGCGTAGCGGTAGACTCGAACACCGGGGAGCTGTTTTTT
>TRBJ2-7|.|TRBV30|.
CAWSVRGGRVEKNEQYF
TGTGCCTGGAGTGTACGGGGAGGACGGGTTGAGAAAAACGAGCAGTACTTC
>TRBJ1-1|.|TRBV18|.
CASSPRLTVSEAFF
TGTGCCAGCTCACCGAGACTAACGGTTAGTGAAGCTTTCTTT